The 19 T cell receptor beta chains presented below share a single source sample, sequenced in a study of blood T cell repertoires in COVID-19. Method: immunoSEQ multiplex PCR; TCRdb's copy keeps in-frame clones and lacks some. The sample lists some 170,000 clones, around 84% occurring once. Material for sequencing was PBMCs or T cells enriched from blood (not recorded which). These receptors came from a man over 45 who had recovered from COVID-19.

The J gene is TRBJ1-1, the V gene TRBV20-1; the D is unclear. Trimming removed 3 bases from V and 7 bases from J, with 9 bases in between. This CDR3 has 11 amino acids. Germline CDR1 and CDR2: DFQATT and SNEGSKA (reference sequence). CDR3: CSASSLIEAFF. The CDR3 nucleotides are TGCAGTGCTAGTTCACTAATTGAAGCTTTCTTT.

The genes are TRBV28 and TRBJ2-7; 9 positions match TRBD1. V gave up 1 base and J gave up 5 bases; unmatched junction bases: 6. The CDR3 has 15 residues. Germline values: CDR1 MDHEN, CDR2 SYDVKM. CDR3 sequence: CASSLSGQGSHEQYF. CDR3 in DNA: TGTGCCAGCAGTTTATCAGGACAGGGGTCCCACGAGCAGTACTTC.

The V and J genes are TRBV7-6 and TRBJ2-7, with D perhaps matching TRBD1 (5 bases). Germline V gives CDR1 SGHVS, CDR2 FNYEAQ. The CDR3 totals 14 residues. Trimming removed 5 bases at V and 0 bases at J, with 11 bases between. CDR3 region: CASSPVGLSYEQYF. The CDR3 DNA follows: TGTGCCAGCAGCCCGGTGGGGCTCTCCTACGAGCAGTACTTC.

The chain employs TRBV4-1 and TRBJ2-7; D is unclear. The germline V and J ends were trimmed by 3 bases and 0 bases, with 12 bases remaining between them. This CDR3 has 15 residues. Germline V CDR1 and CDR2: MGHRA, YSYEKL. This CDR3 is CASSHLTSNSYEQYF. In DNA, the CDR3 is TGCGCCAGCAGCCACCTTACAAGTAACTCCTACGAGCAGTACTTC.

CDR3 loop: CASSLGDRGYGYTF. DNA of the CDR3: TGTGCCAGCAGCTTAGGGGACAGGGGCTATGGCTACACCTTC. V usage is TRBV7-8 and J usage is TRBJ1-2; 10 bases agree with TRBD1. The CDR3 totals 14 residues. Germline CDR1 reads SGHVS; CDR2 reads FQNEAQ. V shed 1 base and J 4 bases; nucleotides not matched to a gene: 0.

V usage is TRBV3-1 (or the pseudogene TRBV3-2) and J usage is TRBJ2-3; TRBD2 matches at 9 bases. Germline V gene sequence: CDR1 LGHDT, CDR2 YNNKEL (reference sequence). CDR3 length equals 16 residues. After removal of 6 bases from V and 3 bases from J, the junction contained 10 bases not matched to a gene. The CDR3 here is CASRASGGGATDTQYF. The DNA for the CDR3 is TGTGCCAGCAGGGCCTCTGGCGGGGGGGCGACAGATACGCAGTATTTT.

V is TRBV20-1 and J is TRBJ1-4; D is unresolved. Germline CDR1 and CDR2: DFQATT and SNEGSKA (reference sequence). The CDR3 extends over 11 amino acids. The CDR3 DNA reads TGCAGCGGGCGGGGTGGTGAAAAACTGTTTTTT. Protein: CSGRGGEKLFF.

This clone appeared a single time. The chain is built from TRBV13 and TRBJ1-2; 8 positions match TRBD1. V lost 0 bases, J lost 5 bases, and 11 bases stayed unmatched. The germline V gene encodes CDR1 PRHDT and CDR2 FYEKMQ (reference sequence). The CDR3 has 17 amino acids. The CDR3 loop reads CASSLGGQGARRYGYTF. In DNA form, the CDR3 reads TGTGCCAGCAGCTTAGGCGGGCAGGGGGCTAGGCGGTATGGCTACACCTTC.

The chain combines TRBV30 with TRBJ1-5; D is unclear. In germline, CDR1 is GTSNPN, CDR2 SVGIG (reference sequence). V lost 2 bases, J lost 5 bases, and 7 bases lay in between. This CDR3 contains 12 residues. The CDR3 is CAWSPLHQPQHF. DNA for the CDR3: TGTGCCTGGAGTCCACTTCATCAGCCCCAGCATTTT.

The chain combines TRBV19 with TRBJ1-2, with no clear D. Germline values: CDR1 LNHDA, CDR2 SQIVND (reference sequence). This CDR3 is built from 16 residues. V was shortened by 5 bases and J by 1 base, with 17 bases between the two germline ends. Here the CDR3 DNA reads TGTGCCAGTAGTCTCCTCCGGGGAGGCGATAACTATGGCTACACCTTC. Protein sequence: CASSLLRGGDNYGYTF.

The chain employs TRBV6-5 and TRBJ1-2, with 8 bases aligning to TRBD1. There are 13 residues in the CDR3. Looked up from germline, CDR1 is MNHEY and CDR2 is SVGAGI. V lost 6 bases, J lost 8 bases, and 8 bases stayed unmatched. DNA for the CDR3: TGTGCCAGCAGAGCAGGGGGCAATCGGGGCTACACCTTC. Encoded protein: CASRAGGNRGYTF.

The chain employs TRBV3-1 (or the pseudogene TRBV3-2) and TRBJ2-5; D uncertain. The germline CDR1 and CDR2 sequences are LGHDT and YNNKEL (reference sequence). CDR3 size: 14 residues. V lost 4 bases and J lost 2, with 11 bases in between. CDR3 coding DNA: TGTGCCAGCAGCCCCTCGACACTGCAAGAGACCCAGTACTTC. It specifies CASSPSTLQETQYF.

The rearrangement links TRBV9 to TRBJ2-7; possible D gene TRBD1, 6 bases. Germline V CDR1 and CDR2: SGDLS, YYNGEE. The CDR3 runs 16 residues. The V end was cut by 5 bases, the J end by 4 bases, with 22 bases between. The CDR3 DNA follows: TGTGCCAGCAGTCAACAGGGTCAGACGACGATGTACGAGCAGTACTTC. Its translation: CASSQQGQTTMYEQYF.

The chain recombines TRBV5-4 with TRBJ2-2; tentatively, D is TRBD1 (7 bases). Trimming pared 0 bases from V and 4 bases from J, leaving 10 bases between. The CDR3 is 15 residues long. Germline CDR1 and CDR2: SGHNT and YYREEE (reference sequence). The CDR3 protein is CASSLGQGGTGELFF. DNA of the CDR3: TGTGCCAGCAGCTTGGGACAGGGAGGCACCGGGGAGCTGTTTTTT.

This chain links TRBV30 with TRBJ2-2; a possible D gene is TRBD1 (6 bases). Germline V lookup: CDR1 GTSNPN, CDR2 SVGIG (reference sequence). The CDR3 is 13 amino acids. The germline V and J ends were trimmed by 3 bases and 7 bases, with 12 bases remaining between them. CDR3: CAWSTGFNGELFF. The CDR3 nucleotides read TGTGCCTGGAGCACAGGGTTTAACGGGGAGCTGTTTTTT.

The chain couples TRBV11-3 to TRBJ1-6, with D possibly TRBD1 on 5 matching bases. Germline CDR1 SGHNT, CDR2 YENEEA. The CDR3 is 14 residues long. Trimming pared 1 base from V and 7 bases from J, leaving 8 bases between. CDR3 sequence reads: CASSLAGSNSPLHF. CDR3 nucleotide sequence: TGTGCCAGCAGCTTAGCAGGGTCAAATTCACCCCTCCACTTT. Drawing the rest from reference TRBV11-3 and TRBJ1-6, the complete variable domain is EAGVVQSPRYKIIEKKQPVAFWCNPISGHNTLYWYLQNLGQGPELLIRYENEEAVDDSQLPKDRFSAERLKGVDSTLKIQPAELGDSAVYLCASSLAGSNSPLHFGNGTRLTVT.

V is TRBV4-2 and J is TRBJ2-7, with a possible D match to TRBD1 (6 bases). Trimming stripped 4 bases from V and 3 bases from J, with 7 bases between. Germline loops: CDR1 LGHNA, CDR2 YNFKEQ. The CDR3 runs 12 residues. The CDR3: CASSRDNYEQYF. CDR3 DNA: TGTGCCAGCAGCCGGGACAACTACGAGCAGTACTTC.

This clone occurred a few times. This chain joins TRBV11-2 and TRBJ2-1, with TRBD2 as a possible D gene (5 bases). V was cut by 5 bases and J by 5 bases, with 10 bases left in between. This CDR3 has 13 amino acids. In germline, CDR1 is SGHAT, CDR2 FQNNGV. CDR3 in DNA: TGTGCCAGCAGCCTTGGACTGAACAATGAGCAGTTCTTC. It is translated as CASSLGLNNEQFF.

The CDR3 DNA is TGTGCCAGCAGTTACAGGTTGAACACCGGGGAGCTGTTTTTT. Translated: CASSYRLNTGELFF. The chain is built from TRBV9 and TRBJ2-2; maybe TRBD1 (5 bases). V was shortened by 5 bases and J by 1 base, with 9 bases between the two germline ends. The CDR3 contains 14 residues. Germline-derived CDR1 and CDR2 are SGDLS and YYNGEE.